Below, one TCR beta chain is given with its context. This clonotype was detected a few times. The antigen it recognizes is unknown. No much larger clone is present one base from it, and per-base qualities are unavailable. V is clipped by 4 bases and J by 4 bases, and the sequence between their germline boundaries is 13 bases long. The CDR3 contains 14 residues, cysteine and phenylalanine counted. Of all the DNA, just the CDR3 is kept, 42 bases in frame from base 1. For CDR1 and CDR2, the germline V gene (reference sequence) lists SEHNR and FQNEAQ. The method behind the library was PCR. The sequencing machine was an Illumina HiSeq 2500. Molecular barcoding was employed in the preparation of TCR libraries, with unique molecular identifiers being used to normalize TCRbeta repertoire quantification. The public reads were quality trimmed at Q25 with fastp and then assembled into clones with MiXCR by TCRdb, keeping productive beta chains. Identical CDR3 proteins give one entry, which carries the most common genes and DNA. The sample table records 500,000 to 600,000 distinct CDR3 sequences; around 18% of these occur just once. Clones ranked in the top ten supply 3.3% of the sample.

The entry originates in a study of T-cell reconstitution after alpha-beta-depleted transplantation in children (dated by TCRdb to between 2015 and 2016). With regard to the full study: T-cell immune reconstitution after TCRalphabeta/CD19-depleted allogeneic hematopoietic cell transplantation in children was quantitatively tracked in the study by means of TCR repertoire profiling.

The clonotype originates from a human donor who donated a stem cell graft to a child with acute lymphoblastic leukemia. Source: PBMCs from the stem cell graft donor, taken from the stem cell graft. Recombination linked TRBV7-9 to TRBJ1-2; the D gene is possibly TRBD1, with 6 bases matching. The sequence in DNA is TGTGCCAGCAGCTACACAGGGTCGGCCTATGGCTACACCTTC. Translated, this is CASSYTGSAYGYTF.